This T cell receptor (beta chain) was profiled in a study of early stage breast cancer tumors. Study overall: Of around 15 invasive breast tumors, 11 to 12 were hormone receptor-positive, HER2-negative. Samples were sequenced at about 9.7-fold average coverage.

Findings and caveats of the study: In about 90% of the 16 patients, blood comparison separated tumor from normal breast.

CDR3 length: 17 residues. Germline V gives CDR1 SNHLY, CDR2 FYNNEI. Trimming took 7 bases from V and 0 from J; bases not matched to a gene: 7. Each sample had two DNA replicates, about 0.5 ug blood or about 1.5 ug tissue. Produced via immunoSEQ multiplex PCR; TCRdb's table is partial and in-frame only. Of around 10,000 clones in the sample, 64% were seen once. In the case of this clone: Its antigen is undetermined.

Sequencing was done on a sample of breast tumor tissue. This TCR was recovered from a person aged 55 to 75 with breast cancer. This sequence joins TRBV2 and TRBJ2-4; 12 bases line up with TRBD2. The CDR3 sequence: CASNLAGGLLAKNIQYF. In DNA, the CDR3 is TGTGCCAGCAACCTAGCGGGGGGGCTCCTAGCCAAAAACATTCAGTACTTC.